The clone carrying this TCR beta chain has a single count. The CDR3 sequence is 15 residues long. With 4 bases clipped from V and 3 bases from J, the junction kept 7 bases outside the gene matches. Germline CDR1 SGHDT, CDR2 YYEEEE. This record belongs to a study of shared clonotypes between healthy human individuals. Study summary: Ranging from 18 to 49 in age, donors were two women and a few men. Per donor, CD8 memory used one plate, CD8 naive used two, CD4 memory used three and CD4 naive used three.

Produced via immunoSEQ multiplex PCR; TCRdb's table is partial and in-frame only. Counted here are approximately 1,500,000 clones, about 96% occurring once; the ten biggest clones make up approximately 1.1%. The TCR originated in a man between 25 and 39 years old in good health. The V call is TRBV5-6, the J call TRBJ1-3, with TRBD1 matching 7 bases. The material sequenced was naive CD4+ T cells sorted from blood. Subset: CD45RA+ positively selected. The CDR3 sequence: CASSATTGFGNTIYF. CDR3 sequence (DNA): TGTGCCAGCAGCGCCACGACAGGGTTTGGAAACACCATATATTTT. Using reference TRBV5-6 and TRBJ1-3 for the parts outside the CDR3, the full variable domain is DAGVTQSPTHLIKTRGQQVTLRCSPKSGHDTVSWYQQALGQGPQFIFQYYEEEERQRGNFPDRFSGHQFPNYSSELNVNALLLGDSALYLCASSATTGFGNTIYFGEGSWLTVV.